The following is a T cell receptor (beta chain) sequence with its context. Antigen unknown. Sequencing was performed with immunoSEQ multiplex PCR; in TCRdb, only in-frame clones are kept and a portion is missing. The table lists some 100,000 clones, 85% to 90% of them singletons. The data were obtained in a study of T cell responses to AZD1222 COVID-19 vaccine. General study results and limits: A rise in Spike-specific TCR breadth and depth followed two AZD1222 doses. Females outnumbered males among donors, who were mostly white British; clonal diversity was possibly underestimated.

Trimming shortened V by 3 bases and J by 1 base, and 10 bases separated the two germline ends. CDR1 MNHEY and CDR2 SMNVEV come from the germline V gene (reference sequence). This CDR3 has 16 residues. The sequence came from an adult in good health. The rearrangement joins TRBV27 to TRBJ2-6; D is uncertain. Sequencing used peripheral blood, obtained on day 0 of AZD1222 vaccination. CDR3 DNA: TGTGCCAGCAGTTTTTATGGGCAGTCTGGGGCCAACGTCCTGACTTTC. Protein sequence: CASSFYGQSGANVLTF.